What follows describes a single TCR beta chain. Its antigen is unidentified. Germline CDR1 reads GTSNPN; CDR2 reads SVGIG (reference sequence). J lost 3 bases, V lost 3 bases, and 4 bases had no gene match. This CDR3 spans 13 amino acids. These data come from a study of cytomegalovirus exposure and HLA in healthy donors. Study-level results: Most observed TCR sequences were rare, whereas some public TCRs were detected in many donors.

PCR amplification relied on 60 Vbeta primers (plus 13 Jbeta primers). The method was immunoSEQ multiplex PCR; TCRdb's version includes in-frame clones alone and lacks a portion of them. The sample records about 180,000 clones, 80% to 90% being singletons. Sequencing was performed on PBMCs. This TCR was sampled from a girl aged 5-17 years in good health and CMV-seropositive. This chain connects TRBV30 to TRBJ1-2; 7 positions agree with TRBD1. CDR3 bases: TGTGCCTGGAGGGGGGACAGATACTATGGCTACACCTTC. This codes for CAWRGDRYYGYTF.